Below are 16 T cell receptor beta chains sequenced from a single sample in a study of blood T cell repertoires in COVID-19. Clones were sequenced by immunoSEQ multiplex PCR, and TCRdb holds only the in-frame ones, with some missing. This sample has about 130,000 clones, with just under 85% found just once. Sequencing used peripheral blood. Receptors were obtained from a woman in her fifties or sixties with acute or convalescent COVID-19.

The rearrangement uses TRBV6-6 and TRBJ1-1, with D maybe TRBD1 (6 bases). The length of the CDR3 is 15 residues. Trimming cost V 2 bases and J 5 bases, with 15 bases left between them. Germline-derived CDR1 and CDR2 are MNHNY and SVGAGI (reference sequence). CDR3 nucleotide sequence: TGTGCCAGCAGTTACGACGGCAGGGGAGGGACTGAAGCTTTCTTT. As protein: CASSYDGRGGTEAFF.

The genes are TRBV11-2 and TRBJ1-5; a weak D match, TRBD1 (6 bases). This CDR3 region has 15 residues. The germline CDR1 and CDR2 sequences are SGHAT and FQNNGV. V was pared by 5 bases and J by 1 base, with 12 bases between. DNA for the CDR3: TGTGCCAGCAGCCCAGACGGGACAAGCAATCAGCCCCAGCATTTT. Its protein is CASSPDGTSNQPQHF.

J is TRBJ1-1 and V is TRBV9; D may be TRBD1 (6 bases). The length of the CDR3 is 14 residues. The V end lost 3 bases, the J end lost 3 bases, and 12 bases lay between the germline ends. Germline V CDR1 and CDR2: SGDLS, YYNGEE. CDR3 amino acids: CASSAVDRYTEAFF. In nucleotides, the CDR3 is TGTGCCAGCAGCGCCGTGGACAGATACACTGAAGCTTTCTTT.

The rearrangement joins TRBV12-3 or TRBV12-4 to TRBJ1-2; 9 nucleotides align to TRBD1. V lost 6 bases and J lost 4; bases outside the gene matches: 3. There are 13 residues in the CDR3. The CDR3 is CASSPDRGYGYTF. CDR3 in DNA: TGTGCCAGCAGCCCGGACAGGGGCTATGGCTACACCTTC.

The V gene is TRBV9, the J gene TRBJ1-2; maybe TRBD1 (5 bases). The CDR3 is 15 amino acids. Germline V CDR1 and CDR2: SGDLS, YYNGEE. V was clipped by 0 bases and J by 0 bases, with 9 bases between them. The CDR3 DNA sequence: TGTGCCAGCAGCGTAGTCGACAGTTCTAACTATGGCTACACCTTC. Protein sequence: CASSVVDSSNYGYTF. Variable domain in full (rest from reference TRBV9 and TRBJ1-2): DSGVTQTPKHLITATGQRVTLRCSPRSGDLSVYWYQQSLDQGLQFLIQYYNGEERAKGNILERFSAQQFPDLHSELNLSSLELGDSALYFCASSVVDSSNYGYTFGSGTRLTVV.

The CDR3 reads CASSPQGAFVLTF. The CDR3 region has the DNA TGTGCCAGCAGTCCACAGGGGGCCTTCGTCCTGACTTTC. The chain links TRBV6-5 to TRBJ2-6, with TRBD1 identical over 9 bases. The V gene's germline CDR1 is MNHEY and CDR2 SVGAGI. Trimming at V came to 5 bases and at J to 12 bases, leaving 5 bases not matched to a gene. This CDR3 region has 13 residues.

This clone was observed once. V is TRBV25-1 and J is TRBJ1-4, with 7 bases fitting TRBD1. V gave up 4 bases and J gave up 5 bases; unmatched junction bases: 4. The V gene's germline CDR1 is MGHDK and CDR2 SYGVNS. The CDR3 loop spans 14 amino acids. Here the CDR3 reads CASSGGTANEKLFF. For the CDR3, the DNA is TGTGCCAGCAGTGGGGGGACAGCAAATGAAAAACTGTTTTTT.

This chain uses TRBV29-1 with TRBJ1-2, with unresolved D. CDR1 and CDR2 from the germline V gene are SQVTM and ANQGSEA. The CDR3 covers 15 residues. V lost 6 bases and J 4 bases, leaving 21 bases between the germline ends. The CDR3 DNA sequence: TGCAGCGTCGGAGGGCTTCAGAGGGAAGGCTATGGCTACACCTTC. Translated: CSVGGLQREGYGYTF.

The CDR3 sequence: CASSNRVPSTDTQYF. As DNA, the CDR3 is TGTGCCAGCAGTAACAGGGTCCCAAGCACAGATACGCAGTATTTT. V is TRBV2 and J is TRBJ2-3, with a possible D match to TRBD1 (6 bases). Germline V lookup: CDR1 SNHLY, CDR2 FYNNEI. V gave up 5 bases and J gave up 0 bases, with 12 bases separating them. The CDR3 is 15 residues long. Full variable domain (missing parts from reference TRBV2 and TRBJ2-3): EPEVTQTPSHQVTQMGQEVILRCVPISNHLYFYWYRQILGQKVEFLVSFYNNEISEKSEIFDDQFSVERPDGSNFTLKIRSTKLEDSAMYFCASSNRVPSTDTQYFGPGTRLTVL.

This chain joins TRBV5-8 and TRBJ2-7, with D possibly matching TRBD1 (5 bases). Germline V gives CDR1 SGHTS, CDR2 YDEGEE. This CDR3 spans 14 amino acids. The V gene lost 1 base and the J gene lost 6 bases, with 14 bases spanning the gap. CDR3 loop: CASSLNRGAGEQYF. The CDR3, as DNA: TGTGCCAGCAGCTTGAACCGTGGGGCCGGCGAGCAGTACTTC.

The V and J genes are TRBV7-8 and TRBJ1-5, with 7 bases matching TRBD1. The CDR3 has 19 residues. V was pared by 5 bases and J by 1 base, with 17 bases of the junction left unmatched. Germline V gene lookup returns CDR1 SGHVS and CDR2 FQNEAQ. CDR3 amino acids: CASSARPTGIDSSNQPQHF. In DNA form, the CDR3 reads TGTGCCAGCAGCGCCCGACCGACAGGGATAGACAGCAGCAATCAGCCCCAGCATTTT. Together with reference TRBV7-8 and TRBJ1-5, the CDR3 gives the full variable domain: GAGVSQSPRYKVAKRGQDVALRCDPISGHVSLFWYQQALGQGPEFLTYFQNEAQLDKSGLPSDRFFAERPEGSVSTLKIQRTQQEDSAVYLCASSARPTGIDSSNQPQHFGDGTRLSIL.

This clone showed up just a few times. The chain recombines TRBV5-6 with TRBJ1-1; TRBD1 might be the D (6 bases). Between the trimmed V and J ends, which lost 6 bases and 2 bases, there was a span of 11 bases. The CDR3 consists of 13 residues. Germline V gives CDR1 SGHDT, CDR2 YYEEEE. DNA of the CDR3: TGTGCCAGCACACAGGGTCTAAACACTGAAGCTTTCTTT. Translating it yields CASTQGLNTEAFF.

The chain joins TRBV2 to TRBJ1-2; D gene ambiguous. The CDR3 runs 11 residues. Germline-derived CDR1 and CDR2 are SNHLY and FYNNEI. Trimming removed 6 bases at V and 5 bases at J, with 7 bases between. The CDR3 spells CASRSVYGYTF. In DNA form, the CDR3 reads TGTGCCAGCAGGTCGGTTTATGGCTACACCTTC.

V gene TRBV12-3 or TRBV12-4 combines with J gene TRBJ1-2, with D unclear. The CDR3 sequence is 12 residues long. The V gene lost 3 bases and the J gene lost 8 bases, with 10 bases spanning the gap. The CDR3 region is CASSFGELGYTF. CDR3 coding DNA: TGTGCCAGCAGTTTCGGTGAGCTGGGCTACACCTTC.

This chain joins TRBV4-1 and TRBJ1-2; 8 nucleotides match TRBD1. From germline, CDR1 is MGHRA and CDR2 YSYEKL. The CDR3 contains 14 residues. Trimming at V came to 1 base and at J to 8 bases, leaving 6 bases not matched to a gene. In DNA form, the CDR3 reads TGCGCCAGCAGCCAAGTAGGGACAGGACCGGGCTACACCTTC. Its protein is CASSQVGTGPGYTF.

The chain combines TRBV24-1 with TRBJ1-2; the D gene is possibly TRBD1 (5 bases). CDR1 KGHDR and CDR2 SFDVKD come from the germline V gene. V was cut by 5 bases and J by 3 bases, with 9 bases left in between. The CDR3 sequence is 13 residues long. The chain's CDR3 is CATSAGGDYGYTF. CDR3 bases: TGTGCCACCAGTGCGGGAGGGGACTATGGCTACACCTTC.